The 19 T cell receptor beta chains in this list originate from one sample, sequenced in a study of control samples from healthy donors and cancer patients. Sequencing used immunoSEQ multiplex PCR; TCRdb keeps in-frame clones, though not all of them. Among approximately 100,000 clones listed, 88% were seen once. The sample comprised blood. These TCRs come from a man aged 30 to 45 in good health.

This chain joins TRBV2 and TRBJ2-3, with 11 bases lining up with TRBD1. Trimming at V came to 6 bases and at J to 4 bases, leaving 3 bases not matched to a gene. CDR3 length: 14 residues. Germline CDR1 SNHLY, CDR2 FYNNEI. Written as DNA, the CDR3 is TGTGCCAGCAGACCGGGACAGGGGGCAGATACGCAGTATTTT. Its translation is CASRPGQGADTQYF.

The rearrangement joins TRBV28 to TRBJ1-5; no reliable D call. Trimming cost V 7 bases and J 4 bases, with 5 bases left between them. The CDR3 consists of 11 residues. Per germline, CDR1 MDHEN and CDR2 SYDVKM. The CDR3 protein is CASNTNQPQHF. The DNA of the CDR3 is TGTGCCAGCAATACTAATCAGCCCCAGCATTTT.

The chain links TRBV21-1 to TRBJ2-7; the table's TRBD2 call for D was not verified on the DNA. TRBV21-1 counts as a pseudogene. The CDR3 has 15 amino acids. The chain's CDR3 is CASSKVRASSYEQYF. CDR3 nucleotides: TGTGCCAGCAGCAAAGTGCGGGCGAGCTCCTACGAGCAGTACTTC.

The chain couples TRBV11-3 to TRBJ2-7, with 9 bases that match TRBD1. Germline CDR1 and CDR2: SGHNT and YENEEA. V dropped 5 bases and J dropped 6; count of bases not matched to a gene: 2. The CDR3 runs 12 residues. The CDR3 coding sequence is TGTGCCAGCAGCACGACAGGGGGCGAGCAGTACTTC. Protein sequence: CASSTTGGEQYF.

The CDR3 is CATSGSIGLAGENIQYF. DNA of the CDR3: TGTGCCACCAGCGGGAGCATCGGACTAGCGGGGGAAAACATTCAGTACTTC. The genes are TRBV15 and TRBJ2-4; TRBD2 agrees at 13 bases. CDR3 length equals 17 residues. Trimming took 5 bases from V and 5 from J; bases not matched to a gene: 9. Germline lookup yields CDR1 LNHNV and CDR2 YYDKDF (reference sequence).

The V call is TRBV5-1, the J call TRBJ1-1; no firm D call. Per the germline V gene, CDR1 is SGHRS and CDR2 is YFSETQ. V lost 4 bases and J lost 3, with 16 bases in between. The length of the CDR3 is 15 residues. CDR3 DNA sequence: TGCGCCAGCAGCCCCGCGGTATCCCTGGACACTGAAGCTTTCTTT. Its protein is CASSPAVSLDTEAFF.

The chain recombines TRBV27 with TRBJ2-7; D gene unclear. Per germline, CDR1 MNHEY and CDR2 SMNVEV (reference sequence). The CDR3 is made up of 12 amino acids. Trimming left V 6 bases short and J 2 bases short, with 8 bases between. For the CDR3, the DNA is TGTGCCAGCAGCAAGGGCCCCTACGAGCAGTACTTC. Its protein product is CASSKGPYEQYF.

The rearrangement uses TRBV7-9 and TRBJ1-2, with D maybe TRBD1 (6 bases). CDR3 length: 15 amino acids. Between the trimmed V and J ends, which lost 5 bases and 10 bases, there was a span of 23 bases. Germline V gene data show CDR1 as SEHNR and CDR2 as FQNEAQ (reference sequence). CDR3 sequence (DNA): TGTGCCAGCAGCGGACCCCAGGCAGGGGTTATTGACTACACCTTC. Translating gives CASSGPQAGVIDYTF.

This chain links TRBV7-7 with TRBJ2-5; TRBD2 might be the D (5 bases). The germline V gene encodes CDR1 SSHAT and CDR2 FNYEAQ (reference sequence). CDR3 size: 15 residues. Trimming stripped 5 bases from V and 3 bases from J, with 16 bases between. Here the CDR3 DNA reads TGTGCCAGCAGCCGGGCCGGGAACATAGAAGAGACCCAGTACTTC. This codes for CASSRAGNIEETQYF.

The V call is TRBV7-9, the J call TRBJ1-1, with TRBD1 matching over 10 bases. J was trimmed by 8 bases and V by 2 bases; bases with no gene match: 17. This CDR3 is built from 18 residues. CDR1 is SEHNR, CDR2 FQNEAQ, per germline (reference sequence). The CDR3 bases are TGTGCCAGCAGCTTATTTGAGGTGACCCCGGACAGGGGGGTCGAAGCTTTCTTT. Its translation: CASSLFEVTPDRGVEAFF.

This clone has only one observation. The CDR3 DNA sequence: TGTGCCAGCAGCCGACCAGCAACAGGGACCTACGAGCAGTACTTC. Translated, it gives CASSRPATGTYEQYF. The chain employs TRBV28 and TRBJ2-7, with a possible D match to TRBD1 (6 bases). The CDR3 loop spans 15 amino acids. Germline loops: CDR1 MDHEN, CDR2 SYDVKM. V lost 6 bases to trimming and J lost 2 bases, with 17 bases between them. The variable domain in full, completed from reference TRBV28 and TRBJ2-7, reads DVKVTQSSRYLVKRTGEKVFLECVQDMDHENMFWYRQDPGLGLRLIYFSYDVKMKEKGDIPEGYSVSREKKERFSLILESASTNQTSMYLCASSRPATGTYEQYFGPGTRLTVT.

The gene calls are TRBV29-1 and TRBJ2-1, with D possibly matching TRBD2 (5 bases). V lost 5 bases, J lost 8 bases, and 10 bases lay in between. Germline V gives CDR1 SQVTM, CDR2 ANQGSEA. There are 11 residues in the CDR3. The CDR3, as DNA: TGCAGCGTTAGGACTCGCCATGAGCAGTTCTTC. It codes for CSVRTRHEQFF.

V is TRBV6-5 and J is TRBJ1-3, with D possibly TRBD1 on 5 matching bases. CDR3 size: 15 residues. The germline V gene encodes CDR1 MNHEY and CDR2 SVGAGI. V was pared by 3 bases and J by 2 bases, with 11 bases between. CDR3 region: CASSYQGTAGNTIYF. The CDR3 DNA reads as TGTGCCAGCAGTTATCAGGGAACAGCTGGAAACACCATATATTTT.

This chain connects TRBV28 to TRBJ2-7; a possible D gene is TRBD2 (5 bases). The CDR3 covers 15 residues. Between the trimmed V and J ends, which lost 6 bases and 0 bases, there was a span of 15 bases. CDR1 MDHEN and CDR2 SYDVKM come from the germline V gene. The CDR3 reads CASRDSDVNSYEQYF. The CDR3 DNA reads as TGTGCCAGCAGGGACTCGGACGTAAACTCCTACGAGCAGTACTTC.

The chain is built from TRBV18 and TRBJ2-7, with 9 bases fitting TRBD1. Germline CDR1 is KGHSH and CDR2 is LQKENI. With 6 bases clipped from V and 3 bases from J, the junction kept 6 bases outside the gene matches. The length of the CDR3 is 14 residues. In DNA, the CDR3 is TGTGCCAGCTCCCCGGGACAGGGTTTCTACGAGCAGTACTTC. Its protein product is CASSPGQGFYEQYF.

The count of this clone is one. The chain is built from TRBV28 and TRBJ1-2; 9 bases fit TRBD1. The CDR3 spans 16 residues. The germline CDR1 and CDR2 sequences are MDHEN and SYDVKM. The junction had 13 bases not matched to a gene; V was cut back by 4 bases and J by 7 bases. In DNA, the CDR3 is TGTGCCAGCAGTTCAGCTACAGGGGGCGCGTACGGTGGCTACACCTTC. It specifies CASSSATGGAYGGYTF.

The chain links TRBV7-6 to TRBJ1-4; D possibly corresponds to TRBD1 (5 bases). This CDR3 contains 16 residues. Germline V gives CDR1 SGHVS, CDR2 FNYEAQ. V lost 5 bases and J 2 bases, leaving 15 bases between the germline ends. This CDR3 reads CASSPGLGTTNEKLFF. CDR3 in DNA: TGTGCCAGCAGCCCAGGGTTGGGTACGACTAATGAAAAACTGTTTTTT.

This clone was observed a few times. The chain couples TRBV2 to TRBJ2-7, with a possible D match to TRBD1 (6 bases). Germline lookup yields CDR1 SNHLY and CDR2 FYNNEI. CDR3 size: 14 residues. V dropped 7 bases and J dropped 0 bases, with 13 bases sitting between them. CDR3 residues: CASTAGTLSYEQYF. The CDR3 DNA is TGTGCCAGCACTGCCGGGACACTCTCCTACGAGCAGTACTTC.

The chain uses TRBV7-2 and TRBJ2-6; tentatively, D is TRBD1 (5 bases). This CDR3 has 16 residues. Trimming cost V 5 bases and J 2 bases, with 13 bases left between them. Germline assignment: CDR1 SGHTA and CDR2 FQGNSA. CDR3 in amino acids: CASSLRGRAGANVLTF. The CDR3 DNA reads TGTGCCAGCAGCCTCCGCGGCAGGGCTGGGGCCAACGTCCTGACTTTC. The complete variable domain, with remaining parts taken from reference TRBV7-2 and TRBJ2-6, reads GAGVSQSPSNKVTEKGKDVELRCDPISGHTALYWYRQSLGQGLEFLIYFQGNSAPDKSGLPSDRFSAERTGGSVSTLTIQRTQQEDSAVYLCASSLRGRAGANVLTFGAGSRLTVL.